This T cell receptor (beta chain) was observed in a study of blood T cell repertoires in COVID-19. Across the study: The origin of the acute and convalescent COVID-19 samples was the United States, Italy and Spain. Sources were T cells, B-cell-depleted T cells, or PBMCs; the material itself was cDNA or gDNA.

Original processing notes: Estimates of nucleated cell counts were drawn from the amplification of reference gene primers. Measured with immunoSEQ multiplex PCR; TCRdb has only the in-frame clones, and not every one. Clone size and V and J calls were adopted from that table, with D and trimming inferred from the DNA. This table holds around 68,000 clones, roughly 90% found once. The CDR3 extends over 12 amino acids. Germline CDR1 is MNHEY and CDR2 is SVGEGT. The V end was cut by 6 bases, the J end by 8 bases, with 10 bases between. The chain has TRBV6-2 or TRBV6-3 and TRBJ1-4; D gene unclear. Material: peripheral blood. This sequence originates from a human donor in a cohort sampled during active COVID-19. The CDR3 here is CASSQNGEKLFF. The CDR3 DNA sequence: TGTGCCAGCAGCCAAAACGGGGAAAAACTGTTTTTT.